These T cell receptor beta chains were read from a single sample in a study of shared clonotypes between healthy human individuals. Sequencing was performed with immunoSEQ multiplex PCR; in TCRdb, only in-frame clones are kept and a portion is missing. The top ten clones hold 0.25% to 0.35% of a sample with a few hundred thousand clones, about 96% of them seen once. The source material was memory CD8+ T cells sorted from blood. The receptors come from a young man in good health. CDR3s include the opening cysteine and the closing phenylalanine or tryptophan. D genes are given only for firm matches. Some rows have no size entry. The others give once, few or many, or a class for an expanded clone.

J gene | clone size | V gene | D gene | CDR3 DNA | CDR3 protein
TRBJ2-6 | . | TRBV5-4 | . | TGTGCCAGCAGCTTGGGCAGGGCTGGGGCCAACGTCCTGACTTTC | CASSLGRAGANVLTF
TRBJ2-2 | . | TRBV7-9 | TRBD1 | TGTGCCAGCAGCTTGGGACAGGGGACGAACACCGGGGAGCTGTTTTTT | CASSLGQGTNTGELFF
TRBJ2-3 | . | TRBV6-5 | . | TGTGCCAGCAGTTACTCAGATACGCAGTATTTT | CASSYSDTQYF
TRBJ2-7 | . | TRBV7-6 | TRBD2 | TGTGCCAGCAGCTTCGGGCTAGCGGGCTACGAGCAGTACTTC | CASSFGLAGYEQYF
TRBJ2-7 | . | TRBV10-1 | TRBD2 | TGCGCCAGCAGTGACCCAGCGGGAGCCTACGAGCAGTACTTC | CASSDPAGAYEQYF
TRBJ2-1 | . | TRBV5-6 | TRBD2 | TGTGCCAGCAGCTTCACTAGCGGAAGATACAATGAGCAGTTCTTC | CASSFTSGRYNEQFF
TRBJ2-2 | . | TRBV19 | TRBD1 | TGTGCCACCAGGACAGGGATCGGGGAGCTGTTTTTT | CATRTGIGELFF
TRBJ2-1 | . | TRBV7-9 | . | TGTGCCAGCAGCTTAGGGGACCCCGCCGGGCAGTTCTTC | CASSLGDPAGQFF
TRBJ2-5 | . | TRBV30 | TRBD1 | TGTGCCTGGAGTGTACGAGGGACAGGGAAGGAGACCCAGTACTTC | CAWSVRGTGKETQYF
TRBJ2-2 | . | TRBV9 | TRBD2 | TGTGCCAGCAGCGCGACTAGCGGGAACGGCGGGGAGCTGTTTTTT | CASSATSGNGGELFF
TRBJ2-7 | . | TRBV2 | . | TGTGCCAGCAGTGATCTGCCCAAGGGCGAGCAGTACTTC | CASSDLPKGEQYF
TRBJ2-7 | . | TRBV6-5 | . | TGTGCCAGCAGCCACACAGAGAGCTCCTACGAGCAGTACTTC | CASSHTESSYEQYF
TRBJ1-3 | once | TRBV2 | TRBD1 | TGTGCCAGCAGTGCGACAGGGGAAAACACCATATATTTT | CASSATGENTIYF